This entry concerns a single T cell receptor (beta chain). The data stem from a study of blood T cells in healthy people across ages. Together with a sample-barcoded 5' primer, a J-beta primer mix was included in a second PCR lasting roughly 6 to 12 cycles. Each cDNA molecule, via a template-switch adaptor with 12 random nucleotides, was tagged. One entry per CDR3 protein, called by TCRdb with MiXCR from the 5' RACE reads. Among approximately 1,000,000 distinct CDR3 sequences, around 45% were seen once, and the ten largest hold over 15%. Trimming removed 0 bases from V and 4 bases from J, with 9 bases in between. Germline CDR1 reads MGHRA; CDR2 reads YSYEKL. CDR3 size: 14 residues.

This TCR was sampled from a woman aged 55-75 years in good health. Specimen: blood. This sequence joins TRBV4-1 and TRBJ1-2; weak D call: TRBD1 (6 bases). The CDR3 protein is CASSQDLTGYGYTF. As DNA, the CDR3 is TGCGCCAGCAGCCAAGATTTGACAGGCTATGGCTACACCTTC.